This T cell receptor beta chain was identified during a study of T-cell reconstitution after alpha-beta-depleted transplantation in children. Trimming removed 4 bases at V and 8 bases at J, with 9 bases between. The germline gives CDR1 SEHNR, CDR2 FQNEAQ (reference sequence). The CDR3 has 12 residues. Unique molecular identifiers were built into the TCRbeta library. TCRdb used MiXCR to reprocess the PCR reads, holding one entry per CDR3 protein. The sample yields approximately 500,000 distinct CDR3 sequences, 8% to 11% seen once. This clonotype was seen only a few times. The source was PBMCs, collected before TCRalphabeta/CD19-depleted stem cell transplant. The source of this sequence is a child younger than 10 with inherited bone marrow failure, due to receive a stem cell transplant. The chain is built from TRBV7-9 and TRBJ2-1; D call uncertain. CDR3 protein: CASSSKGDEQFF. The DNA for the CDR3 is TGTGCCAGCAGCTCGAAGGGCGATGAGCAGTTCTTC.